This T cell receptor (beta chain) was sequenced in a study of blood T cell repertoires in COVID-19. Study summary: Nucleic acid was either cDNA or gDNA, and it came from T cells, B-cell-depleted T cells, or PBMCs.

CDR1 and CDR2 (germline): SQVTM, ANQGSEA. CDR3 length: 12 amino acids. The ends were cut back, 6 bases at V and 6 bases at J, with 14 bases in the middle. Original handling: Estimation of nucleated cell counts was performed using reference gene primer amplification. Some clones are missing from TCRdb's copy, which holds only in-frame ones; the method was immunoSEQ multiplex PCR. V and J calls and clone size follow that table, whereas D and trimming were derived from the DNA. The table lists 130,000 to 150,000 clones, 85% to 90% of them singletons. The TCR originated in a woman in her 50s with active or convalescent COVID-19. Sequencing used peripheral blood. The genes are TRBV29-1 and TRBJ1-2, with D maybe TRBD1 (6 bases). CDR3 nucleotides: TGCAGCGTGGCACAGGGCGCGGATGGCTACACCTTC. It specifies CSVAQGADGYTF.